This T cell receptor beta chain was documented in a study of blood T cell repertoires in COVID-19. At the level of the study: The United States, Italy and Spain provided the acute and convalescent COVID-19 samples.

V shed 5 bases, J shed 10 bases, and the junction held 10 bases outside the gene matches. The CDR3 consists of 14 residues. Germline V gene lookup returns CDR1 SGHTA and CDR2 FQGNSA. The assay was immunoSEQ multiplex PCR, and TCRdb's table has in-frame clones only and misses some. The sample has 90,000 to 120,000 clones; approximately 81% are singletons. This clone showed up just once. This chain joins TRBV7-2 and TRBJ2-1, with 8 bases identical to TRBD1. Sequenced: peripheral blood. The sequence was obtained from a human donor in a cohort sampled during active COVID-19. The CDR3 reads CASSQGQGFGEQFF. DNA of the CDR3: TGTGCCAGCAGCCAAGGACAGGGTTTCGGCGAGCAGTTCTTC.